This T cell receptor (beta chain) came from a study of OX40 agonist ivuxolimab in advanced cancers. Some background on the complete study: Ivuxolimab, which targeted the costimulatory receptor OX40 (CD134), was an agonistic, fully human IgG2 monoclonal antibody. Intravenous ivuxolimab was administered to patients every 2 weeks at six dose levels: 0.01, 0.1, 0.3, 1.5, 3 and 10 mg/kg. Of the roughly 51 patients in dose escalation, around 19 had hepatocellular carcinoma, some 15 had melanoma, 9 had renal cell carcinoma and 9 had head and neck cancer. In the dose-escalation cohort, approximately 80% of patients were male, and the mean age was around 65 years with a range of roughly 20 to 85. Patients were allowed to have had prior anti-PD-1, anti-PD-L1 or anti-CTLA-4 therapy, and around 43% of the dose-escalation patients had been treated with checkpoint inhibitors. Partial responses occurred in three dose-escalation patients: two with cutaneous melanoma and one with hepatocellular carcinoma. Peripheral TCRbeta sequencing aimed to test whether ivuxolimab altered TCR sequence diversity and caused clonal T-cell expansion. The paper covers the monotherapy dose-escalation part of the phase I ivuxolimab trial, which included N of about 50 patients. Broad study findings and their caveats: Partial responders in the 0.1-3.0 mg/kg groups had among the lowest normalized peripheral clonal expansion, especially among CD8+ T cells. Which antigens the clonally expanded peripheral T cells were specific for was not determined. Low levels of normalized T-cell clonal expansion were also seen in some patients who did not respond. On average, CD8+ T cells showed more expanded clones than CD4+ T cells after ivuxolimab. At doses of 0.1 to 3.0 mg/kg, clonal expansion of both CD4+ and CD8+ T cells in blood was seen between baseline and week 6.

To sequence the TCRbeta CDR3 region, genomic DNA was isolated from the sorted cells. The immunoSEQ Assay was used for sequencing of TCRbeta CDR3 regions. TCRdb's version of the immuneACCESS table is confined to in-frame rearrangements and falls short of the full clone set. An unresolved V gene accounts for under half of the shortfall where checked; the remainder is of unknown origin. This sample has 10,000 or so clones in its table, and roughly 80% of those were observed once. The ten most abundant clones make up 25% to 35% of the sample. On this clone: Its target antigen remains unknown. No much larger clone exists at a distance of one base, and base qualities are not known.

Patients with a history of autoimmune disease or receiving systemic immunosuppression were excluded from the trial. Peripheral blood for TCR sequencing was drawn from every dose cohort at baseline, at cycle 4 day 1 and at cycle 7 day 1. Samples came from an open-label, multicenter, first-in-human phase I dose-escalation trial of ivuxolimab. The trial enrolled adults with locally advanced or metastatic head and neck squamous cell, hepatocellular, melanoma or renal cell carcinoma. CD4+ and CD8+ T cells were sorted separately from peripheral blood before TCR sequencing. This receptor was taken from an adult with an advanced solid tumor such as melanoma, head and neck, liver or kidney cancer. The source was CD4+ or CD8+ T cells sorted from blood, collected in a trial of the OX40 agonist ivuxolimab.

The CDR3 reads CASSSRLAAPAVTGELFF. The nucleotides are TGTGCCAGCAGTTCCAGACTAGCGGCCCCTGCGGTCACCGGGGAGCTGTTTTTT. The V gene is TRBV27 and the J gene is TRBJ2-2; 9 nucleotides in the junction match TRBD2. The CDR3, cysteine through phenylalanine, is 18 amino acids long. The read is trimmed to its CDR3 DNA, 54 bases read in frame from base 1. The germline V gene (reference sequence) yields MNHEY for CDR1 and SMNVEV for CDR2. Trimming accounts for 4 bases at V and 4 bases at J, while the number of junction bases matched to no gene is 13.